This T cell receptor (beta chain) was recovered during a study of shared clonotypes between healthy human individuals. Genomic DNA of each subset was evenly split across several immunoSEQ plates. Profiled with immunoSEQ multiplex PCR; TCRdb holds only in-frame clones, not every one. The sample yields about 980,000 clones, 76% seen once. This clone was seen a few times. Caucasian adults living in Nashville, Tennessee, provided all samples. The split of CD4+ cells yielded CD45RA+ naive and CD45RA-negative memory subsets. The TCR originated in a man aged 18 to 29 in good health. Input material: memory CD4+ T cells sorted from blood. The subset here: CD45RA-negative fraction.

The CDR3 here is CASSYRGNQPQHF. The DNA of the CDR3 is TGTGCCAGCAGTTACAGGGGAAATCAGCCCCAGCATTTT. The chain combines TRBV6-5 with TRBJ1-5; D perhaps matches TRBD1 (5 bases). Germline lookup yields CDR1 MNHEY and CDR2 SVGAGI. Trimming stripped 2 bases from V and 4 bases from J, with 6 bases between. The CDR3 loop spans 13 amino acids.